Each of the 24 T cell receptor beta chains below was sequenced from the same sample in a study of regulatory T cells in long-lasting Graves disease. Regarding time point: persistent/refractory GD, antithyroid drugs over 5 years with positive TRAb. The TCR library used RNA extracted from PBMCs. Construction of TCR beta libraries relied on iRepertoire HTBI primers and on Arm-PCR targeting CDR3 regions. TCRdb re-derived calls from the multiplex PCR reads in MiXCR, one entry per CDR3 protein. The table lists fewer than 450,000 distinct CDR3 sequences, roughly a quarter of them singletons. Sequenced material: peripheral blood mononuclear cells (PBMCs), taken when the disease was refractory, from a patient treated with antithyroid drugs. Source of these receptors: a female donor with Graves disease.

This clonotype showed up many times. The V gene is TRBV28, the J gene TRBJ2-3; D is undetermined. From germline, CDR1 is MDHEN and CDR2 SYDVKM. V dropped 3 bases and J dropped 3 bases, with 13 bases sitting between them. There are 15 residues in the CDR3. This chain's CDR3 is CASSLWVGFTDTQYF. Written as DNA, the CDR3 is TGTGCCAGCAGTTTGTGGGTGGGCTTTACAGATACGCAGTATTTT.

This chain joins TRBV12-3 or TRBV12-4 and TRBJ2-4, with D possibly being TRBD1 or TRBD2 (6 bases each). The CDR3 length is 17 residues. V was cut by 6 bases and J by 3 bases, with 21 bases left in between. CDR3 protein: CASRGGRPAGDKNIQYF. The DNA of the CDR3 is TGTGCCAGCAGGGGGGGCCGGCCCGCCGGGGACAAAAACATTCAGTACTTC.

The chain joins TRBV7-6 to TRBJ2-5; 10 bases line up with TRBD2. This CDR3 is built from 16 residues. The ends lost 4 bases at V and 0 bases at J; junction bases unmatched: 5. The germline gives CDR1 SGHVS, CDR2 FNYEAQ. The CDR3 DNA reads TGTGCCAGCAGCTCTGGGACTAGCGCCTACCAAGAGACCCAGTACTTC. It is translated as CASSSGTSAYQETQYF.

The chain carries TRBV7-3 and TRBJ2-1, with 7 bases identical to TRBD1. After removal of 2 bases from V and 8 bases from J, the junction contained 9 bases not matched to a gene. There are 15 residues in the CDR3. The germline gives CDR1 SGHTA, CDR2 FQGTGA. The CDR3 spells CASSLVGGQRDEQFF. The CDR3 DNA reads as TGTGCCAGCAGCTTAGTAGGGGGACAGAGGGATGAGCAGTTCTTC.

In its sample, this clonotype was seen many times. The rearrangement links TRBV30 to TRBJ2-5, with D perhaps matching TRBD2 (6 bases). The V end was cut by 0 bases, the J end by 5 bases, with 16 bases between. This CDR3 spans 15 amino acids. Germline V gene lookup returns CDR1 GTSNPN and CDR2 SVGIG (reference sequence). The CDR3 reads CAWSVKEGRGETQYF. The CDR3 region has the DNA TGTGCCTGGAGTGTGAAGGAGGGAAGGGGTGAGACCCAGTACTTC.

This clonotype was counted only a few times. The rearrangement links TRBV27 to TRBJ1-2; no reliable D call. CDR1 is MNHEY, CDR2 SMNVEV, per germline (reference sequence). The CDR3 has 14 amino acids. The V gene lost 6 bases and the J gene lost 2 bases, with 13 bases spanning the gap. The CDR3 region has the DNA TGTGCCAGCAGGGGATGGACTGAGAACTATGGCTACACCTTC. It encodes CASRGWTENYGYTF.

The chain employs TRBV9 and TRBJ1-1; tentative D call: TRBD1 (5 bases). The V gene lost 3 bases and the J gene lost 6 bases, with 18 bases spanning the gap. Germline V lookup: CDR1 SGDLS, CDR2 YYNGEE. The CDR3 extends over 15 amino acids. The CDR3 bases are TGTGCCAGCAGCGCCCAACCGGGAACAGGTGCTGAAGCTTTCTTT. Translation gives CASSAQPGTGAEAFF.

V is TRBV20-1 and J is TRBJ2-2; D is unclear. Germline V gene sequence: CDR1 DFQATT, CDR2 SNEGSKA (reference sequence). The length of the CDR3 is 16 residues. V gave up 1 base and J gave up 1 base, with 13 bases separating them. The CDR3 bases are TGCAGTGCTAGAGTTTTTGTACATGGGAACACCGGGGAGCTGTTTTTT. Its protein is CSARVFVHGNTGELFF.

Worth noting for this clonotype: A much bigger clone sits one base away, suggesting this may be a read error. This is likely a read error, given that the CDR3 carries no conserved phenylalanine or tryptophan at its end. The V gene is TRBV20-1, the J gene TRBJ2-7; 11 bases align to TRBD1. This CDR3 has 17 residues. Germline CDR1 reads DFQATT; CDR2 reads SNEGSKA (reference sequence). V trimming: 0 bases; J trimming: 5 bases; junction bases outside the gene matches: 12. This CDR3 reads CSARDLPLPGQGDEQYS. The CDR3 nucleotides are TGCAGTGCTAGAGACCTCCCCCTACCGGGACAGGGGGACGAGCAGTACTCC.

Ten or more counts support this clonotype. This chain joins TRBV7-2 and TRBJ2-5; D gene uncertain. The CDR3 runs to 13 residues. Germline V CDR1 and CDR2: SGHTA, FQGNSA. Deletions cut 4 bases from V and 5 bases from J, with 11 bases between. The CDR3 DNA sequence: TGTGCCAGCAGCTCCCCCAAGGGTGAGACCCAGTACTTC. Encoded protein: CASSSPKGETQYF.

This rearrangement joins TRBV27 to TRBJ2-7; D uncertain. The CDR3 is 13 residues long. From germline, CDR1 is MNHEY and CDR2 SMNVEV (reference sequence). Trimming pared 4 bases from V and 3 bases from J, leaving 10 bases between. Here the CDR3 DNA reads TGTGCCAGCAGTTACGCGGCATACTACGAGCAGTACTTC. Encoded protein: CASSYAAYYEQYF.

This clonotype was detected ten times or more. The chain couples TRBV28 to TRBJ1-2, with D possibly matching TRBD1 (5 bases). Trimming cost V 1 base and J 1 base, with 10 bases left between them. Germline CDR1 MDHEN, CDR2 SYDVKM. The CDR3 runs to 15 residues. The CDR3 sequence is CASSLLTGFNYGYTF. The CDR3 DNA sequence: TGTGCCAGCAGTTTATTAACAGGTTTTAACTATGGCTACACCTTC.

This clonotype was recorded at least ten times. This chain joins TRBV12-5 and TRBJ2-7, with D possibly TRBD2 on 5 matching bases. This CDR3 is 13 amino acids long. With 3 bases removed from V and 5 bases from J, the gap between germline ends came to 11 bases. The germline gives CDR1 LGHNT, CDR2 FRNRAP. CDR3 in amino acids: CASGFPRRHEQYF. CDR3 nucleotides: TGTGCTAGTGGTTTCCCCCGGAGGCACGAGCAGTACTTC.

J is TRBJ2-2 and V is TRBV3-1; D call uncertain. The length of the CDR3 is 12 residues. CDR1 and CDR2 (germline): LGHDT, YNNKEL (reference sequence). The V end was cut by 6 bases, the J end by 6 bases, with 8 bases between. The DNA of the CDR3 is TGTGCCAGCAGGATCGCGGCCGGGGAGCTGTTTTTT. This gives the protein CASRIAAGELFF.

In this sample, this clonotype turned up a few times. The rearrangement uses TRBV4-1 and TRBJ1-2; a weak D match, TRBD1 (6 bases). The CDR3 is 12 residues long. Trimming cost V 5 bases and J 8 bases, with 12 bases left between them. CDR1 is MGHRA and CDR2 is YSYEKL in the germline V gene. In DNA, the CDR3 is TGCGCCAGCAGCGAAAGGGGGGGAGGCTACACCTTC. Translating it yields CASSERGGGYTF.

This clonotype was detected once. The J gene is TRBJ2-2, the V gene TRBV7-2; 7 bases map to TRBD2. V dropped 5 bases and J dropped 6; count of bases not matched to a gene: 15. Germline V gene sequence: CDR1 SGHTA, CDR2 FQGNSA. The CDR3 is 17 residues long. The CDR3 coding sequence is TGTGCCAGCAGCCGAGAGACTAGCACTAGCTTCGCCGGGGAGCTGTTTTTT. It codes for CASSRETSTSFAGELFF.

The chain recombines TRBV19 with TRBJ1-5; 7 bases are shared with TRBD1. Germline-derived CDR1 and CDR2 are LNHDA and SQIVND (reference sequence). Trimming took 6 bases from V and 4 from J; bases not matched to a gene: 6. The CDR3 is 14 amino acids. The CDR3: CASRDPQGNQPQHF. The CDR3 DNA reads TGTGCCAGTAGGGACCCACAGGGGAATCAGCCCCAGCATTTT.

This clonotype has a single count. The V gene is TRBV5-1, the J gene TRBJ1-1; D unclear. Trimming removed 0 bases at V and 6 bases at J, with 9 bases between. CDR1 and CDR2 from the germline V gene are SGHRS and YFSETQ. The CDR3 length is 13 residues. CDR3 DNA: TGCGCCAGCAGCTTGGTGTCTGGGGCTGAAGCTTTCTTT. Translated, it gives CASSLVSGAEAFF.

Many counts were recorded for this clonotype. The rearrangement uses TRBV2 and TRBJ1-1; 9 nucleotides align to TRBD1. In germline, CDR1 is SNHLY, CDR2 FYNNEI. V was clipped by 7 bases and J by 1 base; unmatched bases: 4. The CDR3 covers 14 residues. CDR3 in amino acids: CASTTGQGNTEAFF. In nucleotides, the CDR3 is TGTGCCAGCACCACGGGACAGGGGAACACTGAAGCTTTCTTT.

The CDR3 nucleotides are TGTGCCAGCAGTGCGGTCGGGAGAAACAATGAGCAGTTCTTC. Its translation: CASSAVGRNNEQFF. This chain joins TRBV2 and TRBJ2-1, with a possible D match to TRBD2 (6 bases). Trimming took off 4 bases at V and 5 bases at J, with 12 bases between the two ends. Germline V gives CDR1 SNHLY, CDR2 FYNNEI. This CDR3 spans 14 amino acids. The complete variable domain, with remaining parts taken from reference TRBV2 and TRBJ2-1, reads EPEVTQTPSHQVTQMGQEVILRCVPISNHLYFYWYRQILGQKVEFLVSFYNNEISEKSEIFDDQFSVERPDGSNFTLKIRSTKLEDSAMYFCASSAVGRNNEQFFGPGTRLTVL.

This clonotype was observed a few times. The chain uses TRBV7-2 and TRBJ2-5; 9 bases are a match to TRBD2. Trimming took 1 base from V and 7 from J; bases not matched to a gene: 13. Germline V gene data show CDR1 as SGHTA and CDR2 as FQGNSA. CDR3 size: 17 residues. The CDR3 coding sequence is TGTGCCAGCAGCTTAGAAGCGGGAGGCTCCGGGGGGGGGACCCAGTACTTC. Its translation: CASSLEAGGSGGGTQYF. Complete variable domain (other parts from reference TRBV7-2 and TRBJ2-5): GAGVSQSPSNKVTEKGKDVELRCDPISGHTALYWYRQSLGQGLEFLIYFQGNSAPDKSGLPSDRFSAERTGGSVSTLTIQRTQQEDSAVYLCASSLEAGGSGGGTQYFGPGTRLLVL.

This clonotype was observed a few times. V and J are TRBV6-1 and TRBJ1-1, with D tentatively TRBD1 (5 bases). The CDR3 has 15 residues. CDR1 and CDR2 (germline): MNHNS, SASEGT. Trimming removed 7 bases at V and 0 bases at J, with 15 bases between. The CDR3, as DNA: TGTGCCAGCACCCGGCAGACAGTAATGAACACTGAAGCTTTCTTT. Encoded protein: CASTRQTVMNTEAFF.

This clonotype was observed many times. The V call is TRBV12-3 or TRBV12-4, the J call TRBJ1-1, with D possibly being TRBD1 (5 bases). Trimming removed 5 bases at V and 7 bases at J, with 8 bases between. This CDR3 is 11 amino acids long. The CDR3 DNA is TGTGCCAGCAGTCTGGGGGGTGAAGCTTTCTTT. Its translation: CASSLGGEAFF.

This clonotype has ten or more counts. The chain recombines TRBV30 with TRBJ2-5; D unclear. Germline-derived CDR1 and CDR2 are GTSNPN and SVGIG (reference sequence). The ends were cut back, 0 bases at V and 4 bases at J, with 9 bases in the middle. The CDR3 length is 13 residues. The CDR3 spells CAWSVGRRETQYF. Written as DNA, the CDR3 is TGTGCCTGGAGTGTAGGTAGACGAGAGACCCAGTACTTC.